The 11 T cell receptor beta chains reported below all come from one sample, sequenced in a study of blood T cell repertoires in COVID-19. The data were produced by immunoSEQ multiplex PCR, yet TCRdb's version contains in-frame clones alone and is incomplete. The sample carries 240,000 or so clones, about 82% recorded once. The sequencing input was PBMCs or T cells enriched from blood (not recorded which). These TCRs come from a woman between 50 and 59 years old who had recovered from COVID-19.

This chain uses TRBV29-1 with TRBJ1-5; the D gene is possibly TRBD1 (6 bases). Trimming cost V 4 bases and J 7 bases, with 14 bases left between them. Germline V gene lookup returns CDR1 SQVTM and CDR2 ANQGSEA. This CDR3 contains 13 residues. CDR3 bases: TGCAGCGTTGGGTGGGGGCCTGGACAGCCCCAGCATTTT. As protein: CSVGWGPGQPQHF.

This chain joins TRBV10-1 and TRBJ2-2; D perhaps matches TRBD2 (5 bases). V was shortened by 2 bases and J by 5 bases, with 12 bases between the two germline ends. The CDR3 totals 15 residues. The germline V gene encodes CDR1 WNHNN and CDR2 SYGVQD (reference sequence). The CDR3 loop is CASSENPLATGELFF. The CDR3 DNA reads as TGCGCCAGCAGTGAGAATCCCCTAGCTACCGGGGAGCTGTTTTTT.

The chain joins TRBV30 to TRBJ1-5, with 10 bases matching TRBD1. The J segment lost 6 bases and the V segment lost 5 bases, leaving 7 bases of the junction unmatched. The CDR3 is 14 residues long. Germline V gene data show CDR1 as GTSNPN and CDR2 as SVGIG (reference sequence). The CDR3, as DNA: TGTGCCTGGTCGACAGGGGGCTTGGGTCAGCCCCAGCATTTT. Amino acid sequence: CAWSTGGLGQPQHF.

J is TRBJ2-7 and V is TRBV28; D is ambiguous. The CDR3 is made up of 14 amino acids. Germline-derived CDR1 and CDR2 are MDHEN and SYDVKM. With 2 bases removed from V and 2 bases from J, the gap between germline ends came to 10 bases. The CDR3 spells CASSLGQPPYEQYF. The CDR3 region has the DNA TGTGCCAGCAGTTTAGGGCAGCCACCCTACGAGCAGTACTTC.

The J gene is TRBJ2-7, the V gene TRBV4-3; 12 bases map to TRBD2. After removal of 1 base from V and 2 bases from J, the junction contained 3 bases not matched to a gene. The CDR3 has 16 amino acids. Per germline, CDR1 LGHNA and CDR2 YSLEER. CDR3 loop: CASSQAWTSGAYEQYF. CDR3 DNA sequence: TGCGCCAGCAGCCAAGCGTGGACTAGCGGGGCCTACGAGCAGTACTTC.

The V and J genes are TRBV15 and TRBJ1-2, with D possibly TRBD1 on 6 matching bases. CDR1 and CDR2 from the germline V gene are LNHNV and YYDKDF (reference sequence). V was shortened by 5 bases and J by 8 bases, with 21 bases between the two germline ends. This CDR3 region has 15 residues. Here the CDR3 reads CATSAMTGATRGYTF. The DNA of the CDR3 is TGTGCCACCAGCGCCATGACAGGCGCAACCCGAGGCTACACCTTC.

This chain uses TRBV11-2 with TRBJ2-7; the match to TRBD2 covers 8 bases. Germline lookup yields CDR1 SGHAT and CDR2 FQNNGV. The CDR3 is made up of 14 amino acids. V lost 4 bases and J lost 3; bases outside the gene matches: 5. In DNA form, the CDR3 reads TGTGCCAGCAGCTCCCCCCGGGGGGGCTACGAGCAGTACTTC. This encodes CASSSPRGGYEQYF.

This clone was seen just once. The chain uses TRBV7-2 and TRBJ2-5; D perhaps matches TRBD1 (6 bases). Germline CDR1 is SGHTA and CDR2 is FQGNSA. The CDR3 spans 15 residues. V was clipped by 1 base and J by 3 bases, with 12 bases between them. Here the CDR3 reads CASSLVQGIKETQYF. CDR3 DNA sequence: TGTGCCAGCAGCTTAGTTCAGGGGATTAAAGAGACCCAGTACTTC.

CDR3 region: CASSPLYSPQETQYF. CDR3 nucleotide sequence: TGTGCCAGCTCACCACTGTACAGCCCGCAAGAGACCCAGTACTTC. The chain couples TRBV18 to TRBJ2-5; no firm D call. The germline V gene has CDR1 KGHSH and CDR2 LQKENI. The CDR3 length is 15 residues. Trimming removed 1 base from V and 2 bases from J, with 11 bases in between.

This chain uses TRBV5-1 with TRBJ2-7; no clear D. Germline V gene lookup returns CDR1 SGHRS and CDR2 YFSETQ. Between the trimmed V and J ends, which lost 4 bases and 1 base, there was a span of 12 bases. CDR3 length: 14 amino acids. The CDR3 region is CASSPLSRSYEQYF. CDR3 in DNA: TGCGCCAGCAGCCCCCTGAGCAGGTCCTACGAGCAGTACTTC.

The CDR3 DNA sequence: TGTGCCAGCACTGCAACTAGCGGGGGGGCTTACGAGCAGTACTTC. Translated: CASTATSGGAYEQYF. The J gene is TRBJ2-7, the V gene TRBV5-6; 13 bases are shared with TRBD2. The CDR3 contains 15 residues. V shed 6 bases, J shed 4 bases, and the junction held 7 bases outside the gene matches. Germline CDR1 SGHDT, CDR2 YYEEEE.